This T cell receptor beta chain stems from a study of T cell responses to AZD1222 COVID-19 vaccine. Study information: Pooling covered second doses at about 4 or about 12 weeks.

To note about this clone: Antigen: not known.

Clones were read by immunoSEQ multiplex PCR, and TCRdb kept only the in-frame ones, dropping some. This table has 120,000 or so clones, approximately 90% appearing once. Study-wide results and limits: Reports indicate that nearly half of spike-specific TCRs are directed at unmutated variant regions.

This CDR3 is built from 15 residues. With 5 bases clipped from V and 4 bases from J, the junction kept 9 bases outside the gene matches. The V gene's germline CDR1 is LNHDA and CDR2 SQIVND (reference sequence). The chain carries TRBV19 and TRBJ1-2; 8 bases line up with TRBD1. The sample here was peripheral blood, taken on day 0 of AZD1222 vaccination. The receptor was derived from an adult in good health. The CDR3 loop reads CASSFDRGFSYGYTF. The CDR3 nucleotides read TGTGCCAGTAGTTTCGACAGGGGTTTCAGCTATGGCTACACCTTC.